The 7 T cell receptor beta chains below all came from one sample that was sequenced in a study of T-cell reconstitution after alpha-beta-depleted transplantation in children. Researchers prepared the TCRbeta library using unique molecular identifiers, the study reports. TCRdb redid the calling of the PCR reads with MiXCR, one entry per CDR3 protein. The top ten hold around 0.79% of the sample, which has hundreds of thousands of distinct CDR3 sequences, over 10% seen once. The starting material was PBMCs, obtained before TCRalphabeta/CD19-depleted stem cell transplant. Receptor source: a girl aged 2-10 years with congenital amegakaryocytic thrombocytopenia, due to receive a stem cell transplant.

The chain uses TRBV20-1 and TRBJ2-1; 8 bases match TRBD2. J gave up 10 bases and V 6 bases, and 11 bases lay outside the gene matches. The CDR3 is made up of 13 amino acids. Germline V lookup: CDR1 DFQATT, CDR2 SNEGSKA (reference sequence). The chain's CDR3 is CSATRGATLEQFF. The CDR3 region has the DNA TGCAGTGCGACGCGGGGGGCCACATTGGAGCAGTTCTTC.

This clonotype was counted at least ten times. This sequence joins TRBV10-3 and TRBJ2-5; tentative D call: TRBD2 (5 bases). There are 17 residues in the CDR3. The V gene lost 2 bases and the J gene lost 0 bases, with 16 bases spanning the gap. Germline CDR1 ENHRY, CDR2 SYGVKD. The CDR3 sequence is CAISENVSGSDQETQYF. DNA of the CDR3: TGTGCCATCAGTGAGAATGTGTCGGGTAGCGACCAAGAGACCCAGTACTTC.

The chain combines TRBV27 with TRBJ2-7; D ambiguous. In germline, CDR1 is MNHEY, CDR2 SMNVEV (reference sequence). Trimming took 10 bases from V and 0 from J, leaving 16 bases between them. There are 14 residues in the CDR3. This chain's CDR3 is CAIITGISSYEQYF. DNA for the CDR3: TGTGCCATCATTACGGGTATCAGCTCCTACGAGCAGTACTTC.

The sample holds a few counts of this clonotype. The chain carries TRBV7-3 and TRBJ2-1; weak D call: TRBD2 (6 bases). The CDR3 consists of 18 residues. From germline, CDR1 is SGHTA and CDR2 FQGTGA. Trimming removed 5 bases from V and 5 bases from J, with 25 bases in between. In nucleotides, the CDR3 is TGTGCCAGCAGCCTAAGGCCCTCCCTGCGGGGCGATAACAATGAGCAGTTCTTC. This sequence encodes CASSLRPSLRGDNNEQFF. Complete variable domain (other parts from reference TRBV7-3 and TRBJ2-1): GAGVSQTPSNKVTEKGKYVELRCDPISGHTALYWYRQSLGQGPEFLIYFQGTGAADDSGLPNDRFFAVRPEGSVSTLKIQRTERGDSAVYLCASSLRPSLRGDNNEQFFGPGTRLTVL.

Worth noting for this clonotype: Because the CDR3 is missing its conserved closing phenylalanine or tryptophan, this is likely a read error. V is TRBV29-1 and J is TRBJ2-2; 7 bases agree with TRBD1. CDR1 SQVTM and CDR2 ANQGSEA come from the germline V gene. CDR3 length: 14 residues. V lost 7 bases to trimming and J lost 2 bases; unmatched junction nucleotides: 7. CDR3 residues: CSADRERNTGELFL. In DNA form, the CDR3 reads TGCAGCGCTGACAGGGAGCGAAACACCGGGGAGCTGTTTTTA.

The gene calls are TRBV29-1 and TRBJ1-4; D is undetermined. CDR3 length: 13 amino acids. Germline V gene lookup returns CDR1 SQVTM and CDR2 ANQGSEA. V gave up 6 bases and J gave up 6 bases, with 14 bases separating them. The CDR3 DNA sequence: TGCAGCGTCACGGAGGTTTCGGATGAAAAACTGTTTTTT. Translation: CSVTEVSDEKLFF.

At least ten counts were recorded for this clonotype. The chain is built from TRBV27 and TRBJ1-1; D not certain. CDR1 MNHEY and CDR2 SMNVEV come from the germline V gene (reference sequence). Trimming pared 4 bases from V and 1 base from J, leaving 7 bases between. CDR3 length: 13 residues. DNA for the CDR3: TGTGCCAGCAGTTACGGCTCGAACACTGAAGCTTTCTTT. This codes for CASSYGSNTEAFF.